This is a list of T cell receptor beta chains from one sample in a study of T-cell reconstitution after alpha-beta-depleted transplantation in children. TCRdb called the PCR reads again in MiXCR, with one record for every CDR3 protein. The profile covers hundreds of thousands of distinct CDR3 sequences, with 16% appearing a single time and 1.1% taken by the ten largest. This specimen consisted of PBMCs from the stem cell graft donor, obtained from the stem cell graft. The receptors here all came from a human donor who donated a stem cell graft to a child with acute myeloid leukemia. Both conserved end residues are part of each CDR3. Each record gives: D gene, clone size, V gene, J gene, CDR3 DNA, CDR3 protein. A D gene is named only where the DNA matches it firmly. Only part of the rows carry a size: once, few, many, or a class if the clone is expanded.

>TRBD2|few|TRBV12-3/TRBV12-4|TRBJ2-1
TGTGCCAGCAGCCCGGGACTAGCGGGCCTACGCAATGAGCAGTTCTTC
CASSPGLAGLRNEQFF
>-|many|TRBV29-1|TRBJ1-1
TGCAGCGTTGAAGGGGCAGGGCCTGAAGCTTTCTTT
CSVEGAGPEAFF
>-|-|TRBV12-3/TRBV12-4|TRBJ2-7
TGTGCCAGCAGTCGAACAGGGCCGGCCTACGAGCAGTACTTC
CASSRTGPAYEQYF
>-|-|TRBV5-4|TRBJ2-5
TGTGCCAGCAGCTTGGGGCAGAAAGGAAGGAGAGAGACCCAGTACTTC
CASSLGQKGRRETQYF
>-|-|TRBV7-6|TRBJ1-1
TGTGCCAGCATGGAAGGGGCGCAGACGATCTTT
CASMEGAQTIF
>-|many|TRBV27|TRBJ2-7
TGTGCCAGCAGTTTATCGACGGGGGACCCCTACGAGCAGTACTTC
CASSLSTGDPYEQYF
>-|-|TRBV24-1|TRBJ2-1
TGTGCCACCAGTGATTTGCGAGGGGGAGAATCAAATGAGCAGTTCTTC
CATSDLRGGESNEQFF
>-|-|TRBV2|TRBJ1-2
TGTGCCAGCGCCAGGGAGGTCTATGGCTACACCTTC
CASAREVYGYTF
>TRBD2|few|TRBV13|TRBJ2-5
TGTGCCAGCTTTATTAGCGGGGGGTACCAAGAGACCCAGTACTTC
CASFISGGYQETQYF
>-|-|TRBV5-1|TRBJ1-1
TGCGCCAGCAGCTTACCGGCAGGGACCACCCCCGAAGCTTTCTTT
CASSLPAGTTPEAFF
>TRBD2|many|TRBV5-6|TRBJ2-3
TGTGCCAGCAGCTTGGCCCTAGCGGGGGGGCCTGCAGATACGCAGTATTTT
CASSLALAGGPADTQYF
>-|many|TRBV10-2|TRBJ1-6
TGCGCCAGCAGCACAGGGAATTCACCCCTCCACTTT
CASSTGNSPLHF
>TRBD1|-|TRBV29-1|TRBJ2-2
TGCAGCGTTGACACAGGGGCGAACACCGGGGAGCTGTTTTTT
CSVDTGANTGELFF
>TRBD1|many|TRBV20-1|TRBJ1-5
TGCAGTGCTAGAGTCGGTGACAGGGGGAATCAGCCCCAGCATTTT
CSARVGDRGNQPQHF
>-|-|TRBV7-2|TRBJ1-5
TGTGCCAGCAGCCGGGCTATCGGGGTTAATCAGCCCCAGCATTTT
CASSRAIGVNQPQHF
>-|few|TRBV4-3|TRBJ2-5
TGCGCCAGCAGCCAAGACGAAGGACTGCAAGAGACCCAGTACTTC
CASSQDEGLQETQYF